The 5 T cell receptor beta chains below were found in one sample sequenced in a study of patients and donors after allogeneic stem cell transplantation (TCRdb year 2020). Libraries were built with RT-PCR. This sample was sequenced with a NextSeq 550. Using fastp trimming at Q25 and MiXCR clonotype assembly, TCRdb reanalyzed the public sequencing data and kept in-frame beta chains. Identical CDR3 proteins give one entry, which carries the most common genes and DNA. The sample data list around 30,000 distinct CDR3 sequences, and around 7.4% of these were observed just once. The biggest ten clones account for roughly 50% of the sample. The sample consisted of blood, either unsorted or a sorted T cell fraction (not recorded which). These receptors all stem from a human donor who was either an allogeneic HSCT recipient or a stem cell or donor lymphocyte infusion donor (not recorded which). It is not recorded whose cells these are; they may come from a transplant donor.

This clonotype occurred many times. This chain connects TRBV19 to TRBJ2-1; maybe TRBD1 (5 bases). Trimming removed 7 bases at V and 4 bases at J, with 14 bases between. Germline CDR1 reads LNHDA; CDR2 reads SQIVND (reference sequence). CDR3 length equals 14 residues. The CDR3 sequence: CASTHRGSYNEQFF. In DNA, the CDR3 is TGTGCCAGTACCCATAGGGGCAGTTACAATGAGCAGTTCTTC.

This clonotype showed up just a few times. This chain links TRBV10-3 with TRBJ2-1; D unclear. Germline V gene sequence: CDR1 ENHRY, CDR2 SYGVKD. The CDR3 consists of 15 residues. V lost 1 base and J 4 bases, leaving 11 bases between the germline ends. CDR3 residues: CAISELVDPYNEQFF. The CDR3 DNA reads TGTGCCATCAGTGAGTTGGTAGACCCATACAATGAGCAGTTCTTC.

This clonotype was observed at least ten times. J is TRBJ2-3 and V is TRBV20-1; 8 positions agree with TRBD1. The CDR3 loop spans 17 amino acids. The junction had 10 bases not matched to a gene; V was cut back by 2 bases and J by 0 bases. Germline V gene data show CDR1 as DFQATT and CDR2 as SNEGSKA (reference sequence). The CDR3 sequence is CSARPAVGQGSTDTQYF. The CDR3, as DNA: TGCAGTGCTAGACCAGCCGTAGGACAGGGAAGCACAGATACGCAGTATTTT.

This clonotype was detected ten times or more. The chain is built from TRBV20-1 and TRBJ1-1; D unresolved. The CDR3 length is 11 residues. The V end was cut by 0 bases, the J end by 10 bases, with 9 bases between. Germline V gene sequence: CDR1 DFQATT, CDR2 SNEGSKA (reference sequence). The CDR3 sequence is CSARDRFGAFF. In nucleotides, the CDR3 is TGCAGTGCTAGAGATCGCTTCGGAGCTTTCTTT.

The rearrangement uses TRBV28 and TRBJ2-5, with unresolved D. V lost 3 bases to trimming and J lost 4 bases, with 12 bases between them. This CDR3 is built from 14 residues. Germline lookup yields CDR1 MDHEN and CDR2 SYDVKM. DNA of the CDR3: TGTGCCAGCAGTTTTCGGCCCTCGGGAGAGACCCAGTACTTC. Translation gives CASSFRPSGETQYF.